The rows below give T cell receptor beta chains drawn from one sample of a study of blood T cell repertoires in COVID-19. The assay was immunoSEQ multiplex PCR, and TCRdb's table has in-frame clones only and misses some. The sample includes approximately 270,000 clones, roughly 85% of them seen just once. The sequencing sample was made of peripheral blood. The receptor source for this set is a woman between 65 and 79 years old with acute or convalescent COVID-19. CDR3s include the opening cysteine and the closing phenylalanine or tryptophan. The D gene is left open where the match is weak. Expanded clones get a size class; other rows say once, few or many, or leave the size out.

NA,TRBV29-1,TRBJ1-1,TRBD1,TGCAGCGTCTTACCAGGGGGGAGGAGCACTGAAGCTTTCTTT,CSVLPGGRSTEAFF
once,TRBV5-1,TRBJ2-7,TRBD1,TGCGCCAGCAGCTTGGCGACAGGGCCCTACGAGCAGTACTTC,CASSLATGPYEQYF
NA,TRBV11-2,TRBJ1-1,NA,TGTGCCAGCAGCGAAGTACAGGTCACTGAAGCTTTCTTT,CASSEVQVTEAFF
once,TRBV7-9,TRBJ2-6,TRBD1,TGTGCCAGCAGCACAGGGGGTCCTGGGGCCAACGTCCTGACTTTC,CASSTGGPGANVLTF
NA,TRBV24-1,TRBJ1-1,TRBD1,TGTGCCACCAGTGACCCATCCGGGACAGATGAAGCTTTCTTT,CATSDPSGTDEAFF
NA,TRBV7-8,TRBJ1-5,NA,TGTGCCAGCAGCTTAGTCTCGGACCGGGGGCAGCCCCAGCATTTT,CASSLVSDRGQPQHF
NA,TRBV7-9,TRBJ1-1,TRBD1,TGTGCCAGCAGCTTAGATAGGGACAGGGGTAACACTGAAGCTTTCTTT,CASSLDRDRGNTEAFF
NA,TRBV29-1,TRBJ1-3,NA,TGCAGCGTTGTTACGGTCTCTGGAAACACCATATATTTT,CSVVTVSGNTIYF
NA,TRBV3-1/TRBV3-2,TRBJ1-3,NA,TGTGCCAGCACGGCGGGGGCAACCATATATTTT,CASTAGATIYF
few,TRBV12-5,TRBJ1-6,NA,TGTGCTAGTGGTTTGCCCATCAGGGTTTATAATTCACCCCTCCACTTT,CASGLPIRVYNSPLHF
NA,TRBV18,TRBJ2-1,NA,TGTGCCAGCTCACGCCGGGACACCCACCATGAGCAGTTCTTC,CASSRRDTHHEQFF
NA,TRBV13,TRBJ1-1,NA,TGTGCCAGCAGCACCGGACTCATGAACACTGAAGCTTTCTTT,CASSTGLMNTEAFF
NA,TRBV12-5,TRBJ2-1,TRBD2,TGTGCTAGTGGTTTGATCCTTACCGGGACTAAATACAATGAGCAGTTCTTC,CASGLILTGTKYNEQFF
few,TRBV10-1,TRBJ1-2,TRBD1,TGCGCCAGCAGTGAGTCGGGGACAGGGTCGTACTATGGCTACACCTTC,CASSESGTGSYYGYTF
once,TRBV7-2,TRBJ1-1,NA,TGTGCCAGCAGCTTACAGGGTGGCACTGAAGCTTTCTTT,CASSLQGGTEAFF
once,TRBV20-1,TRBJ2-2,NA,TGCAGTGCTAGTAACCTAGGGGACTCGAACACCGGGGAGCTGTTTTTT,CSASNLGDSNTGELFF
few,TRBV18,TRBJ1-5,TRBD1,TGTGCCAGCTCACCCCCCGGGACAGGGATAGATCAGCCCCAGCATTTT,CASSPPGTGIDQPQHF